Following are 14 T cell receptor beta chains from one sample sequenced in a study of shared clonotypes between healthy human individuals. Data came from immunoSEQ multiplex PCR; TCRdb stores just in-frame clones and leaves some out. Among just over 2,000,000 clones listed, roughly 95% were seen once. The naive CD8 population came from CD45RO-negative cells selected for CCR7, without terminally differentiated effector memory CD45RA+ cells. Sequencing was performed on naive CD8+ T cells sorted from blood. The receptors derive from a young man in good health.

The chain joins TRBV6-6 to TRBJ2-5; D is perhaps TRBD2 (5 bases). The CDR3 covers 14 residues. Deletions cut 2 bases from V and 4 bases from J, with 11 bases between. CDR1 MNHNY and CDR2 SVGAGI come from the germline V gene (reference sequence). The chain's CDR3 is CASSYLLRVETQYF. The CDR3 nucleotides read TGTGCCAGCAGTTACCTCCTGCGGGTAGAGACCCAGTACTTC.

The chain carries TRBV6-4 and TRBJ2-2; D is possibly TRBD2 (6 bases). The CDR3 totals 14 residues. Germline CDR1 is MRHNA and CDR2 is SNTAGT. Trimming cost V 10 bases and J 7 bases, with 19 bases left between them. The CDR3 DNA reads as TGTGCCACCCACCGGGAGCGTGAAAGCGGGGAGCTGTTTTTT. It yields the protein CATHRERESGELFF.

The chain employs TRBV28 and TRBJ1-2; D remains ambiguous. This CDR3 is built from 10 residues. V lost 6 bases to trimming and J lost 4 bases, with 3 bases between them. CDR1 is MDHEN, CDR2 SYDVKM, per germline. The CDR3, as DNA: TGTGCCAGCAGCCGCTATGGCTACACCTTC. Its protein is CASSRYGYTF.

V gene TRBV10-1 combines with J gene TRBJ1-2, with unresolved D. CDR1 is WNHNN, CDR2 SYGVQD, per germline (reference sequence). Trimming took 0 bases from V and 4 from J, leaving 9 bases between them. This CDR3 has 14 residues. CDR3 bases: TGCGCCAGCAGTGAGTCCGGGCTCCCCTATGGCTACACCTTC. This translates into CASSESGLPYGYTF.

The rearrangement uses TRBV4-1 and TRBJ2-7; the match to TRBD1 covers 7 bases. From germline, CDR1 is MGHRA and CDR2 YSYEKL. The junction had 6 bases not matched to a gene; V was cut back by 5 bases and J by 2 bases. The CDR3 loop spans 14 amino acids. Written as DNA, the CDR3 is TGCGCCAGCAGCGCAGGACAGGTTGCCTACGAGCAGTACTTC. The encoded protein is CASSAGQVAYEQYF.

This clone was seen a single time. The same CDR3 can be traced to other DNA sequences in this sample. This chain joins TRBV11-2 and TRBJ2-7; no firm D call. The germline V and J ends were trimmed by 4 bases and 4 bases, with 5 bases remaining between them. The CDR3 totals 11 residues. Germline V gives CDR1 SGHAT, CDR2 FQNNGV. Here the CDR3 DNA reads TGTGCCAGCAGCTCTCTTTACGAGCAGTACTTC. This translates into CASSSLYEQYF.

CDR3 DNA sequence: TGTGCCATGGCTGATCTCGGGACAGGGTACGAGCAGTACTTC. Translated: CAMADLGTGYEQYF. J is TRBJ2-7 and V is TRBV10-3, with 9 bases aligning to TRBD1. Germline-derived CDR1 and CDR2 are ENHRY and SYGVKD. After removal of 9 bases from V and 4 bases from J, the junction contained 10 bases not matched to a gene. The CDR3 spans 14 residues.

The chain is built from TRBV4-1 and TRBJ2-1, with D hard to call. Trimming took 1 base from V and 4 from J, leaving 11 bases between them. The germline CDR1 and CDR2 sequences are MGHRA and YSYEKL. The length of the CDR3 is 15 residues. The CDR3 DNA is TGCGCCAGCAGCCAAGTCCTTATGGCATACAATGAGCAGTTCTTC. Amino acids: CASSQVLMAYNEQFF.

The J gene is TRBJ2-4, the V gene TRBV5-1; D gene uncertain. The CDR3 has 12 amino acids. In germline, CDR1 is SGHRS, CDR2 YFSETQ. Between the trimmed V and J ends, which lost 5 bases and 7 bases, there was a span of 10 bases. In nucleotides, the CDR3 is TGCGCCAGCAGGGGCTCCGGGAACATTCAGTACTTC. This codes for CASRGSGNIQYF.

The rearrangement joins TRBV7-9 to TRBJ2-6; D gene unclear. The CDR3 consists of 12 residues. Germline values: CDR1 SEHNR, CDR2 FQNEAQ (reference sequence). Trimming left V 10 bases short and J 6 bases short, with 10 bases between. The CDR3 DNA reads as TGTGCCATACTTATCAAGGCCAACGTCCTGACTTTC. Translated, it gives CAILIKANVLTF.

The genes are TRBV6-5 and TRBJ1-1, with D perhaps TRBD1 (5 bases). V gave up 6 bases and J gave up 6 bases, with 14 bases separating them. The CDR3 sequence is 13 residues long. Germline V gene sequence: CDR1 MNHEY, CDR2 SVGAGI. CDR3 loop: CASRGPPGPEAFF. For the CDR3, the DNA is TGTGCCAGCAGGGGGCCTCCGGGGCCTGAAGCTTTCTTT.

This chain connects TRBV13 to TRBJ2-7, with 11 nucleotides matching TRBD2. The junction had 6 bases not matched to a gene; V was cut back by 9 bases and J by 2 bases. The CDR3 is 14 amino acids. CDR1 PRHDT and CDR2 FYEKMQ come from the germline V gene (reference sequence). The CDR3 here is CASGLAGTPYEQYF. CDR3 nucleotides: TGTGCCAGTGGACTAGCGGGTACCCCCTACGAGCAGTACTTC.

The chain joins TRBV27 to TRBJ1-1; D may be TRBD1 (5 bases). V was pared by 6 bases and J by 1 base, with 15 bases between. The CDR3 covers 15 residues. CDR1 is MNHEY, CDR2 SMNVEV, per germline (reference sequence). The CDR3 loop is CASRQAGTANTEAFF. DNA of the CDR3: TGTGCCAGCAGGCAGGCCGGGACTGCGAACACTGAAGCTTTCTTT.

The chain combines TRBV11-2 with TRBJ1-1; no reliable D call. The CDR3 totals 14 residues. Trimming took 4 bases from V and 1 from J, leaving 10 bases between them. The germline V gene encodes CDR1 SGHAT and CDR2 FQNNGV. DNA of the CDR3: TGTGCCAGCAGCTATATGGAGCCGAACACTGAAGCTTTCTTT. It translates to CASSYMEPNTEAFF.